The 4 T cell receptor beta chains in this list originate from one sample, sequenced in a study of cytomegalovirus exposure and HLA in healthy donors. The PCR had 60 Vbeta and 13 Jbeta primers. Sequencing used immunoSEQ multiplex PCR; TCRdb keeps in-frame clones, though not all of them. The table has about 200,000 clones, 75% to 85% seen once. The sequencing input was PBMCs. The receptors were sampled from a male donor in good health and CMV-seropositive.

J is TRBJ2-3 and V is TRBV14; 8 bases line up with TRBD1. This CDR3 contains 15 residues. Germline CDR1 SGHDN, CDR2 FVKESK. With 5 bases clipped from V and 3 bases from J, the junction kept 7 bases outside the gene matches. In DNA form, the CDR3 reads TGTGCCAGCAGCTTTGGACAGGGATGGACAGATACGCAGTATTTT. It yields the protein CASSFGQGWTDTQYF.

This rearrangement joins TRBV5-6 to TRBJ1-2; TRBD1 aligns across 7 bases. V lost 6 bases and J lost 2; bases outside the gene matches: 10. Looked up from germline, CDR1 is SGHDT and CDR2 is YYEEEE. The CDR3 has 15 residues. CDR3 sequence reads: CASTIPGQPNYGYTF. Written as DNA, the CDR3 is TGTGCCAGCACCATACCGGGACAGCCGAACTATGGCTACACCTTC.

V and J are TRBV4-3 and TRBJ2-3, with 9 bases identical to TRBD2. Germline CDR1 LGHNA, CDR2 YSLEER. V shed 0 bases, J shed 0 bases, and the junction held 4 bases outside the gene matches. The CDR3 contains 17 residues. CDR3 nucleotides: TGCGCCAGCAGCCAAGAGGTAGCGGGGGCTAGCACAGATACGCAGTATTTT. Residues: CASSQEVAGASTDTQYF.

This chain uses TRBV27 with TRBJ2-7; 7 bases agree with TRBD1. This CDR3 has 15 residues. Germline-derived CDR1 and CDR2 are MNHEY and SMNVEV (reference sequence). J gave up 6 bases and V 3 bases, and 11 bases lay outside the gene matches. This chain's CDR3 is CASSFEQGPLGEQYF. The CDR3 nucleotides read TGTGCCAGCAGTTTCGAACAGGGGCCCCTCGGCGAGCAGTACTTC.